The next 28 T cell receptor beta chains were all read from a single sample in a study of T cell responses to AZD1222 COVID-19 vaccine. Clones were sequenced by immunoSEQ multiplex PCR, and TCRdb holds only the in-frame ones, with some missing. The table lists approximately 140,000 clones, around 90% of them singletons. The sample in question was peripheral blood, obtained 28 days after the second AZD1222 dose. These receptor sequences come from an adult who received the AZD1222 COVID-19 vaccine.

The rearrangement joins TRBV14 to TRBJ2-2; D gene ambiguous. Germline V gene sequence: CDR1 SGHDN, CDR2 FVKESK. The CDR3 totals 17 residues. Trimming took off 0 bases at V and 3 bases at J, with 14 bases between the two ends. The CDR3 DNA follows: TGTGCCAGCAGCCAAGATTATTCGAGACTCTACACCGGGGAGCTGTTTTTT. It is translated as CASSQDYSRLYTGELFF.

V is TRBV5-1 and J is TRBJ2-1; 14 positions match TRBD2. Germline V gene lookup returns CDR1 SGHRS and CDR2 YFSETQ. This CDR3 comprises 19 residues. V was clipped by 5 bases and J by 6 bases; unmatched bases: 16. DNA of the CDR3: TGCGCCAGCAGTCGGAGGGGGACTAGCGGGGGCCCTACGGTCAATGAGCAGTTCTTC. It is translated as CASSRRGTSGGPTVNEQFF.

The chain has TRBV14 and TRBJ2-5; no reliable D call. The CDR3 spans 16 residues. Per the germline V gene, CDR1 is SGHDN and CDR2 is FVKESK. The V end was cut by 0 bases, the J end by 5 bases, with 16 bases between. The CDR3 nucleotides are TGTGCCAGCAGCCAAGAAACAACCCCACGACGTGAGACCCAGTACTTC. It yields the protein CASSQETTPRRETQYF.

The table lists this clone with a count of one. The genes are TRBV3-1 (or the pseudogene TRBV3-2) and TRBJ1-2, with D possibly being TRBD1 (6 bases). Germline V CDR1 and CDR2: LGHDT, YNNKEL (reference sequence). V lost 1 base and J lost 0, with 12 bases in between. This CDR3 region has 16 residues. CDR3 bases: TGTGCCAGCAGCCAAGGGGTGACAGGAGCTAACTATGGCTACACCTTC. Translating it yields CASSQGVTGANYGYTF.

This clone came up once. The chain uses TRBV11-3 and TRBJ1-2; D not certain. The CDR3 is made up of 11 amino acids. CDR1 is SGHNT and CDR2 is YENEEA in the germline V gene. V lost 5 bases and J 8 bases, leaving 9 bases between the germline ends. CDR3 residues: CASSQGGGYTF. The CDR3 nucleotides read TGTGCCAGCAGCCAAGGAGGGGGCTACACCTTC.

This chain connects TRBV4-1 to TRBJ2-1; 8 positions match TRBD2. This CDR3 has 17 residues. Germline loops: CDR1 MGHRA, CDR2 YSYEKL. Unmatched junction bases numbered 8, after V lost 0 bases and J lost 4 bases. The CDR3 spells CASSQDGGASGYNEQFF. The CDR3 nucleotides are TGCGCCAGCAGCCAAGACGGTGGGGCTAGCGGGTACAATGAGCAGTTCTTC.

The rearrangement links TRBV5-1 to TRBJ2-7; D unclear. Germline V CDR1 and CDR2: SGHRS, YFSETQ. The CDR3 spans 15 residues. Trimming removed 4 bases at V and 5 bases at J, with 19 bases between. The CDR3 region is CASSPGLESVHEQYF. Written as DNA, the CDR3 is TGCGCCAGCAGCCCCGGGCTAGAGAGCGTCCACGAGCAGTACTTC.

The rearrangement uses TRBV11-3 and TRBJ2-3, with a possible D match to TRBD2 (6 bases). This CDR3 region has 12 residues. Germline CDR1 and CDR2: SGHNT and YENEEA. V gave up 6 bases and J gave up 7 bases, with 11 bases separating them. CDR3 protein: CASRSRGYTQYF. The CDR3 nucleotides are TGTGCCAGCAGATCACGGGGGTATACGCAGTATTTT.

The CDR3 loop reads CASMGGDGGNSPLHF. CDR3 nucleotides: TGTGCCAGCATGGGGGGGGACGGAGGGAATTCACCCCTCCACTTT. The V and J genes are TRBV2 and TRBJ1-6; a weak D match, TRBD1 (5 bases). Germline V gene data show CDR1 as SNHLY and CDR2 as FYNNEI. The CDR3 length is 15 residues. V was trimmed by 7 bases and J by 7 bases, leaving 17 bases between them.

The count of this clone is one. V gene TRBV5-1 combines with J gene TRBJ1-6, with D unclear. Germline assignment: CDR1 SGHRS and CDR2 YFSETQ. The CDR3 is 15 amino acids. Trimming stripped 0 bases from V and 0 bases from J, with 4 bases between. The CDR3 protein is CASSLGGSYNSPLHF. CDR3 bases: TGCGCCAGCAGCTTGGGGGGCTCCTATAATTCACCCCTCCACTTT.

The chain couples TRBV28 to TRBJ1-5; D perhaps matches TRBD1 (6 bases). Trimming shortened V by 6 bases and J by 3 bases, and 21 bases separated the two germline ends. Germline assignment: CDR1 MDHEN and CDR2 SYDVKM. The CDR3 consists of 17 residues. The CDR3 protein is CASRTGRGSYNNQPQHF. The CDR3 DNA is TGTGCCAGCAGAACGGGCAGGGGATCATACAACAATCAGCCCCAGCATTTT.

The V and J genes are TRBV9 and TRBJ2-5; TRBD2 matches at 13 bases. Germline V CDR1 and CDR2: SGDLS, YYNGEE. Trimming removed 3 bases from V and 4 bases from J; junction bases left unmatched: 0. The length of the CDR3 is 14 residues. CDR3 DNA: TGTGCCAGCAGCGGGACTAGCGGGAGAGAGACCCAGTACTTC. Its translation: CASSGTSGRETQYF.

This chain joins TRBV24-1 and TRBJ1-2, with D uncertain. Germline CDR1 KGHDR, CDR2 SFDVKD. The CDR3 is 15 amino acids. V was cut by 2 bases and J by 4 bases, with 13 bases left in between. DNA for the CDR3: TGTGCCACCAGTGATTCCAGTAAGCCCCTCTATGGCTACACCTTC. Translated: CATSDSSKPLYGYTF.

The chain uses TRBV6-1 and TRBJ1-6; D is ambiguous. Trimming took off 6 bases at V and 8 bases at J, with 20 bases between the two ends. The CDR3 runs 16 residues. Germline V gene sequence: CDR1 MNHNS, CDR2 SASEGT. The CDR3 DNA sequence: TGTGCCAGCAGCGAAACGCTTATTGGTCCGGATTCACCCCTCCACTTT. It translates to CASSETLIGPDSPLHF.

This chain uses TRBV7-2 with TRBJ2-7; a weak D match, TRBD1 (6 bases). The CDR3 is 15 residues long. CDR1 is SGHTA, CDR2 FQGNSA, per germline. Trimming took 8 bases from V and 5 from J, leaving 22 bases between them. DNA of the CDR3: TGTGCCAGCGCTGATAAACGGACAGTTTCGGACGAGCAGTACTTC. This gives the protein CASADKRTVSDEQYF.

This clone was recorded a few times. V gene TRBV6-1 combines with J gene TRBJ1-5; D unclear. Germline CDR1 reads MNHNS; CDR2 reads SASEGT. This CDR3 is 14 amino acids long. V dropped 2 bases and J dropped 4 bases, with 9 bases sitting between them. CDR3 region: CASSEQRGNQPQHF. CDR3 sequence (DNA): TGTGCCAGCAGTGAACAGAGAGGAAATCAGCCCCAGCATTTT.

The chain employs TRBV12-3 or TRBV12-4 and TRBJ1-2; unclear D gene. The CDR3 is made up of 13 amino acids. With 3 bases removed from V and 8 bases from J, the gap between germline ends came to 13 bases. This CDR3 reads CASSLASNRGYTF. In DNA, the CDR3 is TGTGCCAGCAGTTTGGCCTCAAACCGCGGCTACACCTTC.

The V and J genes are TRBV6-5 and TRBJ1-2; D is unresolved. V was cut by 7 bases and J by 0 bases, with 9 bases left in between. This CDR3 has 13 amino acids. Germline CDR1 is MNHEY and CDR2 is SVGAGI. The CDR3 reads CASTLPPNYGYTF. CDR3 DNA sequence: TGTGCCAGCACCTTGCCCCCTAACTATGGCTACACCTTC.

This chain links TRBV5-6 with TRBJ1-4; D is unclear. Trimming shortened V by 0 bases and J by 8 bases, and 14 bases separated the two germline ends. The CDR3 has 15 residues. Germline CDR1 and CDR2: SGHDT and YYEEEE. CDR3 in DNA: TGTGCCAGCAGCTTGGCCTCCCGGCCCGCCGAAAAACTGTTTTTT. Its translation: CASSLASRPAEKLFF.

V gene TRBV9 combines with J gene TRBJ1-2; D gene unclear. Deletions cut 3 bases from V and 5 bases from J, with 11 bases between. The CDR3 spans 13 residues. The V gene's germline CDR1 is SGDLS and CDR2 YYNGEE. CDR3 region: CASSATPDYGYTF. CDR3 sequence (DNA): TGTGCCAGCAGCGCGACGCCGGATTATGGCTACACCTTC.

The CDR3 reads CASRKGGAYNEQFF. DNA for the CDR3: TGTGCCAGCAGGAAGGGAGGTGCGTACAATGAGCAGTTCTTC. The chain recombines TRBV2 with TRBJ2-1; possible D gene TRBD2, 6 bases. This CDR3 region has 14 residues. The V gene lost 6 bases and the J gene lost 4 bases, with 13 bases spanning the gap. Germline assignment: CDR1 SNHLY and CDR2 FYNNEI.

The rearrangement uses TRBV29-1 and TRBJ1-3, with D possibly being TRBD1 (5 bases). The CDR3 loop spans 11 amino acids. Between the trimmed V and J ends, which lost 6 bases and 9 bases, there was a span of 12 bases. Per the germline V gene, CDR1 is SQVTM and CDR2 is ANQGSEA. CDR3 in amino acids: CSVTGGGTIYF. CDR3 nucleotide sequence: TGCAGCGTGACGGGCGGGGGCACCATATATTTT.

The V gene is TRBV28, the J gene TRBJ2-5; possible D gene TRBD1, 6 bases. V gave up 4 bases and J gave up 4 bases, with 16 bases separating them. This CDR3 has 15 residues. Per germline, CDR1 MDHEN and CDR2 SYDVKM. As DNA, the CDR3 is TGTGCCAGCAGTTCGACAGGATTTGCTGGAGAGACCCAGTACTTC. It translates to CASSSTGFAGETQYF.

V and J are TRBV6-4 and TRBJ2-3; TRBD2 matches 10 bases. Germline V CDR1 and CDR2: MRHNA, SNTAGT. After removal of 0 bases from V and 5 bases from J, the junction contained 8 bases not matched to a gene. The CDR3 extends over 17 amino acids. The CDR3 sequence is CASSDSRAGGPGDTQYF. In DNA form, the CDR3 reads TGTGCCAGCAGTGACTCGCGAGCGGGAGGGCCGGGAGATACGCAGTATTTT.

The chain uses TRBV3-1 (or the pseudogene TRBV3-2) and TRBJ2-1; 10 bases align to TRBD2. Germline values: CDR1 LGHDT, CDR2 YNNKEL (reference sequence). The CDR3 is made up of 17 amino acids. The V segment lost 0 bases and the J segment 5 bases; nucleotides outside the gene matches: 7. The CDR3: CASSQDTSAGGHNEQFF. The CDR3 DNA reads TGTGCCAGCAGCCAAGATACGTCAGCGGGGGGGCACAATGAGCAGTTCTTC.

This chain joins TRBV9 and TRBJ2-1; D ambiguous. Per the germline V gene, CDR1 is SGDLS and CDR2 is YYNGEE. This CDR3 is 14 amino acids long. V gave up 6 bases and J gave up 5 bases, with 15 bases separating them. In nucleotides, the CDR3 is TGTGCCAGCACCGGGCAGGCAGGCAACAATGAGCAGTTCTTC. The encoded protein is CASTGQAGNNEQFF.

The chain employs TRBV2 and TRBJ1-2; TRBD1 matches 9 bases. Trimming took 6 bases from V and 2 from J; bases not matched to a gene: 1. Germline V CDR1 and CDR2: SNHLY, FYNNEI. The CDR3 spans 13 residues. CDR3 in DNA: TGTGCCAGCAGCGGACAGGGGAACTATGGCTACACCTTC. Its translation is CASSGQGNYGYTF.

The chain combines TRBV6-5 with TRBJ2-1; D could derive from TRBD1 or TRBD2 (5 bases each). Trimming removed 2 bases from V and 5 bases from J, with 16 bases in between. Germline values: CDR1 MNHEY, CDR2 SVGAGI. CDR3 length: 16 amino acids. CDR3 in DNA: TGTGCCAGCAGTTACCAGCCGGGACCCCCTAACAATGAGCAGTTCTTC. This translates into CASSYQPGPPNNEQFF.